This T cell receptor beta chain originates from a study of cytomegalovirus exposure and HLA in healthy donors. With regard to this clone: Antigen: not known.

The CDR3 has 15 residues. Looked up from germline, CDR1 is SGHRS and CDR2 is YFSETQ. The V and J ends lost 2 bases and 1 base, in that order; junction bases with no gene match: 4. Points from the study as a whole: Among CMV-associated TCR beta chains, most appeared HLA-restricted in a later analysis. Versus the roughly 640-donor mean, an Asian-associated ancestry cluster reportedly showed fewer N-insertions in a later analysis.

The primer mix had 60 Vbeta and 13 Jbeta primers. Produced via immunoSEQ multiplex PCR; TCRdb's table is partial and in-frame only. The table records about 180,000 clones, more than 60% of them present only once. Sequenced input: PBMCs. The chain employs TRBV5-1 and TRBJ2-3, with 7 bases lining up with TRBD1. The sequence came from a human donor in good health. The CDR3 here is CASSLRDSRTDTQYF. The CDR3 DNA sequence: TGCGCCAGCAGCTTACGGGACAGCCGCACAGATACGCAGTATTTT.